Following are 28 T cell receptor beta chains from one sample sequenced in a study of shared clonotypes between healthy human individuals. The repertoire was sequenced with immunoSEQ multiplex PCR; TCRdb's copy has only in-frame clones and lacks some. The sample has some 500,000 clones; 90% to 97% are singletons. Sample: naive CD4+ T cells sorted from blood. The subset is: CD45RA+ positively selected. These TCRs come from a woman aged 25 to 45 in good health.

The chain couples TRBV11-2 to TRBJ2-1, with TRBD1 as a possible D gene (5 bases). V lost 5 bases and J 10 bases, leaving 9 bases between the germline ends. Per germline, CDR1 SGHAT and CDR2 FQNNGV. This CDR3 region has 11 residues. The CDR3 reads CASSADREQFF. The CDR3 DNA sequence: TGTGCCAGCAGCGCAGACAGAGAGCAGTTCTTC.

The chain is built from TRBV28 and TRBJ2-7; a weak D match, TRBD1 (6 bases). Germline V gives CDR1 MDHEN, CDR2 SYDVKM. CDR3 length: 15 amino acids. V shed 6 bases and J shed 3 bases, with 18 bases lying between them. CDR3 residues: CASRREPGQSYEQYF. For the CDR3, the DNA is TGTGCCAGCAGGAGAGAACCGGGACAAAGCTACGAGCAGTACTTC.

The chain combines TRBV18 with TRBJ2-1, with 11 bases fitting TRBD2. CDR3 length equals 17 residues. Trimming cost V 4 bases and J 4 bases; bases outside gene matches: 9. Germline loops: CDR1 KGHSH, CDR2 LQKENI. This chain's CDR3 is CASSRQMGTSGYNEQFF. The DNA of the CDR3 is TGTGCCAGCTCACGGCAAATGGGGACTAGCGGATACAATGAGCAGTTCTTC.

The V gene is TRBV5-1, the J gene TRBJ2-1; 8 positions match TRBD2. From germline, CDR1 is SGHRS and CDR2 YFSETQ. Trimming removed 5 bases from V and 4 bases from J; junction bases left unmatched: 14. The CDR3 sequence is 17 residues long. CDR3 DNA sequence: TGCGCCAGCAGAGGTCGGGAAGCGGGAGTGGAATACAATGAGCAGTTCTTC. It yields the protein CASRGREAGVEYNEQFF.

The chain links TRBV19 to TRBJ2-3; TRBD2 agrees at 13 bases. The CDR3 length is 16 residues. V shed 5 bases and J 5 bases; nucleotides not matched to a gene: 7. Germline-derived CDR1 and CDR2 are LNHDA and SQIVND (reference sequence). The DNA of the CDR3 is TGTGCCAGTAGTCCAATGGGACTAGCGGGAAGAGATACGCAGTATTTT. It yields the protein CASSPMGLAGRDTQYF.

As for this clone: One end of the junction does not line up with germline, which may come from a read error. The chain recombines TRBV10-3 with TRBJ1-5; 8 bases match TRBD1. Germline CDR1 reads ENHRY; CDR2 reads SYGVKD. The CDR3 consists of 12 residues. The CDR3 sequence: CRPGRGHPSQHF. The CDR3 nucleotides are TGCCGCCCCGGCAGGGGGCATCCGTCGCAGCATTTT.

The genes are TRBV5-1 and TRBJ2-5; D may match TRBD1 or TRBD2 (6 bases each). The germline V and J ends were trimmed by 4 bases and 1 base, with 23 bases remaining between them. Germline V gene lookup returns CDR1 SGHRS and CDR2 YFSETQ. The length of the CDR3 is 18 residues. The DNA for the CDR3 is TGCGCCAGCAGCGTGATGGGGGGCGTCATGCTTGCCCAAGAGACCCAGTACTTC. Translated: CASSVMGGVMLAQETQYF.

Here the CDR3 DNA reads TGTGCCAGCAGCCATACCCGGGACAGATCCTACGAGCAGTACTTC. Encoded protein: CASSHTRDRSYEQYF. The rearrangement links TRBV13 to TRBJ2-7; 7 bases align to TRBD1. This CDR3 is 15 amino acids long. Trimming took 5 bases from V and 1 from J; bases not matched to a gene: 8. Germline values: CDR1 PRHDT, CDR2 FYEKMQ (reference sequence).

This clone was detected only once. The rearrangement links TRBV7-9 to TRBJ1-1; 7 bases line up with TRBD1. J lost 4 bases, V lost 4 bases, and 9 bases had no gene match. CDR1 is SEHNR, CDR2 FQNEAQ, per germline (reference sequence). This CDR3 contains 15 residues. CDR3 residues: CASSSTTGAGTEAFF. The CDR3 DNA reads TGTGCCAGCAGCTCCACAACAGGGGCGGGCACTGAAGCTTTCTTT. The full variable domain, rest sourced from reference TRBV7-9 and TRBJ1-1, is DTGVSQNPRHKITKRGQNVTFRCDPISEHNRLYWYRQTLGQGPEFLTYFQNEAQLEKSRLLSDRFSAERPKGSFSTLEIQRTEQGDSAMYLCASSSTTGAGTEAFFGQGTRLTVV.

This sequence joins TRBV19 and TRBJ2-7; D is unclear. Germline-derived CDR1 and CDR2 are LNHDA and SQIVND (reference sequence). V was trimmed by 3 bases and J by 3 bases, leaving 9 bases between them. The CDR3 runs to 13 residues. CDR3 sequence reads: CASSIPPNYEQYF. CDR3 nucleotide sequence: TGTGCCAGTAGTATTCCCCCCAACTACGAGCAGTACTTC.

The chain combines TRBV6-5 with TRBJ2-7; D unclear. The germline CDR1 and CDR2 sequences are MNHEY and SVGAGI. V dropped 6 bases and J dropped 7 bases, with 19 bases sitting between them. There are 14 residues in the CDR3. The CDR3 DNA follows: TGTGCCAGCAGCAGCACGGCCCCATTCCGGGAGCAGTACTTC. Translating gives CASSSTAPFREQYF.

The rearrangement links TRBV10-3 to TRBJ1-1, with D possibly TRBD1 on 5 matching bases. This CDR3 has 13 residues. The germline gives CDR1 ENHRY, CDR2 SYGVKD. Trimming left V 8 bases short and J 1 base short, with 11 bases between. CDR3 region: CAIGKDRNTEAFF. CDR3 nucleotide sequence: TGTGCCATCGGGAAAGACAGGAACACTGAAGCTTTCTTT.

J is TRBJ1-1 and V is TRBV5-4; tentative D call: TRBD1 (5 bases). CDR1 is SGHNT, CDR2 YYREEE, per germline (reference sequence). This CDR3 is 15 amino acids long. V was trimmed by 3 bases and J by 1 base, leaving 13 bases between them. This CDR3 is CASSSTFTGNTEAFF. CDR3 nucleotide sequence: TGTGCCAGCAGCTCAACCTTTACAGGGAACACTGAAGCTTTCTTT. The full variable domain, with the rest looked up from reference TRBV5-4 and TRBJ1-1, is ETGVTQSPTHLIKTRGQQVTLRCSSQSGHNTVSWYQQALGQGPQFIFQYYREEENGRGNFPPRFSGLQFPNYSSELNVNALELDDSALYLCASSSTFTGNTEAFFGQGTRLTVV.

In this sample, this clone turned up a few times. CDR3 nucleotide sequence: TGTGCCAGTAGTCCTCAGACGGGTGCAGATACGCAGTATTTT. It encodes CASSPQTGADTQYF. V and J are TRBV19 and TRBJ2-3; no reliable D call. V lost 5 bases to trimming and J lost 4 bases, with 13 bases between them. CDR1 is LNHDA and CDR2 is SQIVND in the germline V gene (reference sequence). This CDR3 comprises 14 residues.

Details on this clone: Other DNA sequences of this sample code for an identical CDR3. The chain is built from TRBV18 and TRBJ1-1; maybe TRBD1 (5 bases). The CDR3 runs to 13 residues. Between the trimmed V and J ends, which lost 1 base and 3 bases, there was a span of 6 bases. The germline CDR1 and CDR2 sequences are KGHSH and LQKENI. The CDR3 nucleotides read TGTGCCAGCTCACCACTGGGGGACACTGAAGCTTTCTTT. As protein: CASSPLGDTEAFF.

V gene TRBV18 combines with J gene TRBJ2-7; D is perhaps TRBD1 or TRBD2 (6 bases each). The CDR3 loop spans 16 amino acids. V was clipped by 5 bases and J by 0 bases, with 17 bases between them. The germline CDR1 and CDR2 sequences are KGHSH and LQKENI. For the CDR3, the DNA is TGTGCCAGCTCAAACAAGGGGGGAGCCCACTCCTACGAGCAGTACTTC. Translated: CASSNKGGAHSYEQYF. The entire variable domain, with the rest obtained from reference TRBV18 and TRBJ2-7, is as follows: NAGVMQNPRHLVRRRGQEARLRCSPMKGHSHVYWYRQLPEEGLKFMVYLQKENIIDESGMPKERFSAEFPKEGPSILRIQQVVRGDSAAYFCASSNKGGAHSYEQYFGPGTRLTVT.

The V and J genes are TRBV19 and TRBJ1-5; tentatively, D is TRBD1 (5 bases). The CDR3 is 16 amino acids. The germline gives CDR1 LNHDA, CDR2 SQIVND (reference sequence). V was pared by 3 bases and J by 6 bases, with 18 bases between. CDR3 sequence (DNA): TGTGCCAGTAGTATTCTTGGTATTGGGGGTCGTCAGCCCCAGCATTTT. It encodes CASSILGIGGRQPQHF.

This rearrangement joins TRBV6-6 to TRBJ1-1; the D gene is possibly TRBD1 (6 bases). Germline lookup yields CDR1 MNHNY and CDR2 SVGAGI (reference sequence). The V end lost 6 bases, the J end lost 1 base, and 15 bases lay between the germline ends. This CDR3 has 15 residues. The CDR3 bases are TGTGCCAGCAGGGGGGCAGACACTAAGAACACTGAAGCTTTCTTT. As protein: CASRGADTKNTEAFF.

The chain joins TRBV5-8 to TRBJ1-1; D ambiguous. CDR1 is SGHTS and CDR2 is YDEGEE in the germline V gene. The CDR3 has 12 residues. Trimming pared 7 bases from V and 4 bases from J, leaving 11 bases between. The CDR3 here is CASLVRFTEAFF. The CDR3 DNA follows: TGTGCCAGCTTGGTCCGGTTCACTGAAGCTTTCTTT. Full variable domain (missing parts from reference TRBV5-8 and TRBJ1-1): EAGVTQSPTHLIKTRGQQATLRCSPISGHTSVYWYQQALGLGLQFLLWYDEGEERNRGNFPPRFSGRQFPNYSSELNVNALELEDSALYLCASLVRFTEAFFGQGTRLTVV.

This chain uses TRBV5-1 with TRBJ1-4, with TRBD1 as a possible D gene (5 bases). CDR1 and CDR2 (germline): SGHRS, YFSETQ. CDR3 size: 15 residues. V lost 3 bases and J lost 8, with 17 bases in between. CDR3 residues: CASSWNRREGEKLFF. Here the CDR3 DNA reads TGCGCCAGCAGCTGGAACAGGCGGGAGGGGGAAAAACTGTTTTTT.

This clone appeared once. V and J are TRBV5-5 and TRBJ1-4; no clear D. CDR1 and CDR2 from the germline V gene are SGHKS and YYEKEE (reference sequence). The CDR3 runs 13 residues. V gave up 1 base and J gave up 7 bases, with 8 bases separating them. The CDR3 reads CASSLLSREKLFF. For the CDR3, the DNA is TGTGCCAGCAGCTTGCTTAGTCGTGAAAAACTGTTTTTT.

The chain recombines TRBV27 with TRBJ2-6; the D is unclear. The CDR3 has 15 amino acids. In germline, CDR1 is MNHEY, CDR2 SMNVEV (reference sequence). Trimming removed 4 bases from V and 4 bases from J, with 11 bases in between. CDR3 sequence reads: CASSSDRLGANVLTF. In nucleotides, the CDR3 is TGTGCCAGCAGTTCTGACCGGCTAGGGGCCAACGTCCTGACTTTC.

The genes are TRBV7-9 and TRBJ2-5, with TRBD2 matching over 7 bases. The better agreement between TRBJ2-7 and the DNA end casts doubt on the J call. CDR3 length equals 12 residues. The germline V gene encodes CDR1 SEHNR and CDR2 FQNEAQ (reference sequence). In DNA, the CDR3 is TGTGCCAGCAGCCCGGGACTATACGAGCAGTACTTC. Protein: CASSPGLYEQYF.

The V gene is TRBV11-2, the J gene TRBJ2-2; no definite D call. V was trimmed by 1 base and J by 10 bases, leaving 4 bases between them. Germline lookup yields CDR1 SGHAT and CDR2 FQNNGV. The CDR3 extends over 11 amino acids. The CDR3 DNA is TGTGCCAGCAGCTTAGGGCCGGAGCTGTTTTTT. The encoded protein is CASSLGPELFF.

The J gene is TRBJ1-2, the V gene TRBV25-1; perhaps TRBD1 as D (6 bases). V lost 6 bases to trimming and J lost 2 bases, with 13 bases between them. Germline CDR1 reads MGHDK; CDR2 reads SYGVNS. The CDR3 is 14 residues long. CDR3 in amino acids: CASSPEGGNYGYTF. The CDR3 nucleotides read TGTGCCAGCAGCCCCGAGGGGGGAAACTATGGCTACACCTTC.

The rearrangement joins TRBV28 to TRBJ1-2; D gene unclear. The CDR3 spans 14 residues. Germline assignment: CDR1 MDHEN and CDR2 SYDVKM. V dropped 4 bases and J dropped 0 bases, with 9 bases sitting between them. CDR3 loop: CASSSTFPNYGYTF. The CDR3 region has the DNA TGTGCCAGCAGTTCGACTTTTCCTAACTATGGCTACACCTTC.

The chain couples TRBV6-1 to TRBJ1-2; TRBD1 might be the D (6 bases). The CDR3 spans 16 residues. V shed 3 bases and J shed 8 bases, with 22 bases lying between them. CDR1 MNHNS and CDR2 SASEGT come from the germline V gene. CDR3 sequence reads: CASSDTPGQSIGGYTF. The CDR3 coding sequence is TGTGCCAGCAGTGACACCCCGGGACAAAGCATAGGAGGCTACACCTTC.

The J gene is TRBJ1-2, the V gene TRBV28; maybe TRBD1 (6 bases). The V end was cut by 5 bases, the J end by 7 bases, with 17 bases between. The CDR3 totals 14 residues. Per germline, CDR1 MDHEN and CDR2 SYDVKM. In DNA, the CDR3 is TGTGCCAGCAGTGACGGTGGAGGGGGAATTGGCTACACCTTC. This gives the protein CASSDGGGGIGYTF.